Below are 10 T cell receptor beta chains sequenced from a single sample in a study of cytomegalovirus exposure and HLA in healthy donors (dated by TCRdb to between 2016 and 2019). The library was obtained by the immunoSEQ multiplex PCR assay. For the multiplex PCR, a mixture combining 60 forward primers for TCR Vbeta segments and 13 reverse primers for TCR Jbeta segments was used. TCRdb retrieved this table from immuneACCESS and kept in-frame rearrangements only. Not all clones are present; in checked studies, unresolved V genes account for under half, and no reason is known for the remainder. The sample table records some 45,000 clones; about 50% of these occur just once. The top ten clonotypes cover 9.5% to 13% of the sample. Sequencing was done on a sample of PBMCs. Receptors originate from a human donor in good health.

V and J are TRBV6-1 and TRBJ2-1, with 9 bases identical to TRBD1. V lost 4 bases, J lost 6 bases, and 10 bases stayed unmatched. CDR1 and CDR2 from the germline V gene are MNHNS and SASEGT. The CDR3 is 16 residues long. CDR3 in DNA: TGTGCCAGCAGTGGAGGACAGGGGAAGACGGGCAATGAGCAGTTCTTC. It is translated as CASSGGQGKTGNEQFF.

With respect to this clone: Additional DNA sequences in this sample encode the identical CDR3. The chain is built from TRBV5-6 and TRBJ2-5, with D possibly matching TRBD1 (6 bases). Germline loops: CDR1 SGHDT, CDR2 YYEEEE. CDR3 size: 15 residues. Between the trimmed V and J ends, which lost 0 bases and 4 bases, there was a span of 13 bases. The CDR3 bases are TGTGCCAGCAGCTTGGGACAGGTTGCGGGAGAGACCCAGTACTTC. Translation gives CASSLGQVAGETQYF.

V and J are TRBV18 and TRBJ1-6, with TRBD1 matching 8 bases. V shed 1 base, J shed 4 bases, and the junction held 12 bases outside the gene matches. The V gene's germline CDR1 is KGHSH and CDR2 LQKENI. This CDR3 has 19 residues. The CDR3 DNA reads as TGTGCCAGCTCACCACGACCAGGGGGCGGATTTTCGTATAATTCACCCCTCCACTTT. Translation: CASSPRPGGGFSYNSPLHF.

The chain couples TRBV15 to TRBJ1-4; 7 bases agree with TRBD1. Trimming took 2 bases from V and 6 from J; bases not matched to a gene: 6. Germline V lookup: CDR1 LNHNV, CDR2 YYDKDF (reference sequence). This CDR3 comprises 15 residues. The CDR3, as DNA: TGTGCCACCAGCAGAAGAACAGGGGCAGATGAAAAACTGTTTTTT. Its protein product is CATSRRTGADEKLFF.

The CDR3 DNA follows: TGTGCCAGCAGCTTAGGGCCCCCAGGATCTAACTATGGCTACACCTTC. Translating it yields CASSLGPPGSNYGYTF. The J gene is TRBJ1-2, the V gene TRBV7-6; D gene ambiguous. The germline V gene has CDR1 SGHVS and CDR2 FNYEAQ. There are 16 residues in the CDR3. V lost 1 base to trimming and J lost 0 bases, with 12 bases between them.

This clone is medium-sized within its sample. This chain uses TRBV4-2 with TRBJ2-5; 13 bases are shared with TRBD2. The J segment lost 3 bases and the V segment lost 4 bases, leaving 2 bases of the junction unmatched. Germline CDR1 is LGHNA and CDR2 is YNFKEQ. The CDR3 sequence is 15 residues long. The CDR3 nucleotides read TGTGCCAGCAGCCCAGGACTAGCGGGAGAAGAGACCCAGTACTTC. Translating gives CASSPGLAGEETQYF.

This sequence joins TRBV30 and TRBJ2-7; D possibly uses TRBD1 or TRBD2 (5 bases each). Germline V gene sequence: CDR1 GTSNPN, CDR2 SVGIG (reference sequence). The CDR3 extends over 14 amino acids. Trimming took off 8 bases at V and 0 bases at J, with 17 bases between the two ends. CDR3 DNA sequence: TGTGCCGGGACGCAGAGAAACTACTCCTACGAGCAGTACTTC. This sequence encodes CAGTQRNYSYEQYF. Full variable domain (missing parts from reference TRBV30 and TRBJ2-7): SQTIHQWPATLVQPVGSPLSLECTVEGTSNPNLYWYRQAAGRGLQLLFYSVGIGQISSEVPQNLSASRPQDRQFILSSKKLLLSDSGFYLCAGTQRNYSYEQYFGPGTRLTVT.

There are a few counts of this clone. The chain is built from TRBV9 and TRBJ2-7, with D perhaps TRBD2 (6 bases). CDR1 SGDLS and CDR2 YYNGEE come from the germline V gene. This CDR3 has 14 residues. Trimming shortened V by 0 bases and J by 3 bases, and 10 bases separated the two germline ends. The CDR3 bases are TGTGCCAGCAGCGTAGGAGGTAGCGGCTACGAGCAGTACTTC. Protein sequence: CASSVGGSGYEQYF.

This clone has only a few counts. The chain combines TRBV2 with TRBJ1-4; D perhaps matches TRBD1 (5 bases). The CDR3 consists of 15 residues. The germline CDR1 and CDR2 sequences are SNHLY and FYNNEI. The V gene lost 8 bases and the J gene lost 12 bases, with 25 bases spanning the gap. CDR3 protein: CASSPGRGIGVELFF. CDR3 nucleotides: TGTGCCAGCTCCCCAGGCCGGGGGATCGGTGTAGAACTGTTTTTT.

In DNA form, the CDR3 reads TGTGCCTGGAGGGGTACTAGCGGGGCCTACAATGAGCAGTTCTTC. It encodes CAWRGTSGAYNEQFF. This rearrangement joins TRBV30 to TRBJ2-1; 10 bases match TRBD2. V shed 3 bases, J shed 2 bases, and the junction held 4 bases outside the gene matches. CDR1 is GTSNPN, CDR2 SVGIG, per germline (reference sequence). There are 15 residues in the CDR3.